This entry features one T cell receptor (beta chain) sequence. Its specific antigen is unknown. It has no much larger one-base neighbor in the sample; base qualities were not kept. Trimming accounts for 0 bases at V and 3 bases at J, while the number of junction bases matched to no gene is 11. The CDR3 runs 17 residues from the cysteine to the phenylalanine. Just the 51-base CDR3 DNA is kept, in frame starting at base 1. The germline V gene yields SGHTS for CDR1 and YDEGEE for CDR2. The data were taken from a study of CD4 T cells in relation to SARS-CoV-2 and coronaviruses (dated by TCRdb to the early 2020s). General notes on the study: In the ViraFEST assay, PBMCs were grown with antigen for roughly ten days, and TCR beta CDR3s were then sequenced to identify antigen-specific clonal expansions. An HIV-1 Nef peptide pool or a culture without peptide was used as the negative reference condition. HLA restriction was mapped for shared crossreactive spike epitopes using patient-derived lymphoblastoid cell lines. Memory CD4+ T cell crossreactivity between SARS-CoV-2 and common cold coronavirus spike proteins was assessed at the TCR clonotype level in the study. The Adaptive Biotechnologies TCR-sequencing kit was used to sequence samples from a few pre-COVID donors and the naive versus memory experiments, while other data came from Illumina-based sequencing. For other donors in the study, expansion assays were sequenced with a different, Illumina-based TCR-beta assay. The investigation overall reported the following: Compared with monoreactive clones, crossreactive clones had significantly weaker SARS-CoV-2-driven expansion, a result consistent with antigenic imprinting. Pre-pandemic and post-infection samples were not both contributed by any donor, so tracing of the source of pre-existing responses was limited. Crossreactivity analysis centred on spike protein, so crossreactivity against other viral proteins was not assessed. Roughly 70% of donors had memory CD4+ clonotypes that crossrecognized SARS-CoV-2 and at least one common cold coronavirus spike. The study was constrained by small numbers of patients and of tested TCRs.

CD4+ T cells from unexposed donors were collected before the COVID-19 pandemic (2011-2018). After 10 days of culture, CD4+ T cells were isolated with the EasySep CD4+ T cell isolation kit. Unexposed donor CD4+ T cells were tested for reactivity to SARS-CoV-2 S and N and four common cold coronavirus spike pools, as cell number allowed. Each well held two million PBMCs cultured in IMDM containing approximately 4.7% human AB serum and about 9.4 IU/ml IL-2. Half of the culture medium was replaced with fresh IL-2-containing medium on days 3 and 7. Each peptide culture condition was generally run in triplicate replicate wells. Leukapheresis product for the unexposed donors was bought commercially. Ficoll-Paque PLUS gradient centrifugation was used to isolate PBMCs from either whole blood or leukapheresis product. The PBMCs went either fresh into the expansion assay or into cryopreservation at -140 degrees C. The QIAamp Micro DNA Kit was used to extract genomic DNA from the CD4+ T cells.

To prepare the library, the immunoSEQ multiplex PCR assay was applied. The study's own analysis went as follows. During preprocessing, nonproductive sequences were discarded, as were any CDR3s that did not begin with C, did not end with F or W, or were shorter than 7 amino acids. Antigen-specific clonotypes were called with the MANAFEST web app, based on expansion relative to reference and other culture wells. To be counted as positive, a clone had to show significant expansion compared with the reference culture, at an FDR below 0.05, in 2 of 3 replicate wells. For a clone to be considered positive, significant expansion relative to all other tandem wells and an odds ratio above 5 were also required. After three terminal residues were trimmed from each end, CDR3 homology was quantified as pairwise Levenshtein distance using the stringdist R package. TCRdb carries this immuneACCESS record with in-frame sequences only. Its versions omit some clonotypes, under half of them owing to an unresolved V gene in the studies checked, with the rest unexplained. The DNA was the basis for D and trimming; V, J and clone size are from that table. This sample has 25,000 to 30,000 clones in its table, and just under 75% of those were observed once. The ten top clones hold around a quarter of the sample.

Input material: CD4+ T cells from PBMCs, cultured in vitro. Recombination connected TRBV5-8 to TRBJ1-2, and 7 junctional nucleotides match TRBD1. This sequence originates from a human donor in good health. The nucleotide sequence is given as TGTGCCAGCAGCTTGGAGCCGGGACAGAGCAATTACTATGGCTACACCTTC. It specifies CASSLEPGQSNYYGYTF. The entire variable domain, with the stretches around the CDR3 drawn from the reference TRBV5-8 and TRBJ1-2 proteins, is EAGVTQSPTHLIKTRGQQATLRCSPISGHTSVYWYQQALGLGLQFLLWYDEGEERNRGNFPPRFSGRQFPNYSSELNVNALELEDSALYLCASSLEPGQSNYYGYTFGSGTRLTVV.